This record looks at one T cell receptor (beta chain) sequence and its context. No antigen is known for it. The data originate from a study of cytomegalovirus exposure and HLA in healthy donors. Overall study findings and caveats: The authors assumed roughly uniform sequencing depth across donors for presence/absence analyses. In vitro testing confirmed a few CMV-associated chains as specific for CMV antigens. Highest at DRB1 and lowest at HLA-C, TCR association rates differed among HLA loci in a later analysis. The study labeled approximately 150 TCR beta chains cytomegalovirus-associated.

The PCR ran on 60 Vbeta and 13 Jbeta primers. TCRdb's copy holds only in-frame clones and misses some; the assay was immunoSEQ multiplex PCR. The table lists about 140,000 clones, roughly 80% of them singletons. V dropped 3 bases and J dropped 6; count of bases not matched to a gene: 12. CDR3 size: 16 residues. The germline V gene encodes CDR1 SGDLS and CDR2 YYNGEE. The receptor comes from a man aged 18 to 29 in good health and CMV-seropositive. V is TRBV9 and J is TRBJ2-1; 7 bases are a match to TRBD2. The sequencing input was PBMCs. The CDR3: CASSEPGLVGGNEQFF. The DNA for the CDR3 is TGTGCCAGCAGCGAACCAGGACTAGTCGGTGGCAATGAGCAGTTCTTC. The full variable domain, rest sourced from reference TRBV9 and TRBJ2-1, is DSGVTQTPKHLITATGQRVTLRCSPRSGDLSVYWYQQSLDQGLQFLIQYYNGEERAKGNILERFSAQQFPDLHSELNLSSLELGDSALYFCASSEPGLVGGNEQFFGPGTRLTVL.